A single sample is the source of the 11 T cell receptor beta chains below, sequenced in a study of blood T cell repertoires in COVID-19. Sequenced by immunoSEQ multiplex PCR; TCRdb stores in-frame clones only, minus some. The sample shows roughly 260,000 clones, 87% of them seen only once. Sequenced input: peripheral blood. These receptors were taken from a woman in her 50s who had recovered from COVID-19.

Only a few counts were recorded for this clone. CDR3 in amino acids: CASSYNRGGEQFF. CDR3 nucleotides: TGTGCCAGCAGTTACAACAGGGGCGGTGAGCAGTTCTTC. This chain uses TRBV27 with TRBJ2-1; TRBD1 matches at 7 bases. The CDR3 totals 13 residues. Unmatched junction bases numbered 6, after V lost 4 bases and J lost 9 bases. Germline CDR1 MNHEY, CDR2 SMNVEV (reference sequence).

Here the CDR3 reads CACLQANYGYTF. DNA of the CDR3: TGTGCCTGTTTACAGGCAAACTATGGCTACACCTTC. J is TRBJ1-2 and V is TRBV30; possible D gene TRBD1, 5 bases. The germline V gene has CDR1 GTSNPN and CDR2 SVGIG (reference sequence). CDR3 size: 12 residues. The V end was cut by 6 bases, the J end by 2 bases, with 10 bases between.

This CDR3 is CASSYRQGGYTF. CDR3 sequence (DNA): TGTGCCAGCAGTTACCGACAGGGAGGCTACACCTTC. The J gene is TRBJ1-2, the V gene TRBV6-5; TRBD1 matches at 7 bases. The CDR3 runs to 12 residues. Unmatched junction bases numbered 2, after V lost 2 bases and J lost 8 bases. Looked up from germline, CDR1 is MNHEY and CDR2 is SVGAGI.

The gene calls are TRBV5-1 and TRBJ2-3; 11 bases line up with TRBD2. V shed 4 bases, J shed 1 base, and the junction held 2 bases outside the gene matches. CDR1 and CDR2 from the germline V gene are SGHRS and YFSETQ. The CDR3 spans 15 residues. CDR3 region: CASSAGLAGTDTQYF. The CDR3 DNA reads as TGCGCCAGCAGCGCGGGACTAGCGGGCACAGATACGCAGTATTTT.

The V gene is TRBV2, the J gene TRBJ1-1; no clear D gene. Germline V lookup: CDR1 SNHLY, CDR2 FYNNEI. V was trimmed by 4 bases and J by 7 bases, leaving 13 bases between them. The CDR3 runs 13 residues. In nucleotides, the CDR3 is TGTGCCAGCAGTGTTGGAGAGGGTCGTGAAGCTTTCTTT. Its protein is CASSVGEGREAFF.

This clone has a handful of counts. The chain uses TRBV28 and TRBJ1-2, with D possibly TRBD1 on 6 matching bases. CDR1 is MDHEN and CDR2 is SYDVKM in the germline V gene. V gave up 6 bases and J gave up 0 bases, with 20 bases separating them. This CDR3 spans 17 amino acids. The CDR3 coding sequence is TGTGCCAGCAGCTCGGCGACAGGTTTGCACCCTAACTATGGCTACACCTTC. Protein sequence: CASSSATGLHPNYGYTF.

J is TRBJ2-7 and V is TRBV30, with TRBD1 matching over 7 bases. With 5 bases clipped from V and 2 bases from J, the junction kept 9 bases outside the gene matches. This CDR3 is built from 14 residues. The germline gives CDR1 GTSNPN, CDR2 SVGIG (reference sequence). CDR3 region: CAWARDRVTYEQYF. CDR3 sequence (DNA): TGTGCCTGGGCCCGAGACAGGGTGACCTACGAGCAGTACTTC.

This clone was counted once. The chain joins TRBV3-1 (or the pseudogene TRBV3-2) to TRBJ2-5, with TRBD2 identical over 15 bases. V trimming: 10 bases; J trimming: 5 bases; junction bases outside the gene matches: 8. This CDR3 is 15 amino acids long. The germline gives CDR1 LGHDT, CDR2 YNNKEL (reference sequence). The CDR3 sequence is CATPGLAGGWETQYF. In DNA form, the CDR3 reads TGTGCCACCCCTGGACTAGCGGGGGGGTGGGAGACCCAGTACTTC.

This clone came up once. The chain employs TRBV18 and TRBJ2-2; 9 bases fit TRBD1. CDR3 size: 16 residues. In germline, CDR1 is KGHSH, CDR2 LQKENI. V shed 0 bases and J 7 bases; nucleotides not matched to a gene: 6. The CDR3 reads CASSPPTGGGIGELFF. The CDR3 bases are TGTGCCAGCTCACCACCGACAGGGGGTGGCATCGGGGAGCTGTTTTTT.

This chain links TRBV29-1 with TRBJ1-1, with 7 bases aligning to TRBD1. The CDR3 has 13 amino acids. Per the germline V gene, CDR1 is SQVTM and CDR2 is ANQGSEA. The junction had 9 bases not matched to a gene; V was cut back by 4 bases and J by 7 bases. Here the CDR3 reads CSVGWDSAIEAFF. CDR3 sequence (DNA): TGCAGCGTTGGTTGGGACAGCGCGATTGAAGCTTTCTTT.

This clone occurred once. The chain carries TRBV11-3 and TRBJ2-3, with TRBD1 as a possible D gene (6 bases). The V gene's germline CDR1 is SGHNT and CDR2 YENEEA. This CDR3 has 14 amino acids. The V gene lost 0 bases and the J gene lost 4 bases, with 8 bases spanning the gap. The CDR3: CASSLDRGSDTQYF. In DNA form, the CDR3 reads TGTGCCAGCAGCTTAGACAGGGGCTCAGATACGCAGTATTTT.